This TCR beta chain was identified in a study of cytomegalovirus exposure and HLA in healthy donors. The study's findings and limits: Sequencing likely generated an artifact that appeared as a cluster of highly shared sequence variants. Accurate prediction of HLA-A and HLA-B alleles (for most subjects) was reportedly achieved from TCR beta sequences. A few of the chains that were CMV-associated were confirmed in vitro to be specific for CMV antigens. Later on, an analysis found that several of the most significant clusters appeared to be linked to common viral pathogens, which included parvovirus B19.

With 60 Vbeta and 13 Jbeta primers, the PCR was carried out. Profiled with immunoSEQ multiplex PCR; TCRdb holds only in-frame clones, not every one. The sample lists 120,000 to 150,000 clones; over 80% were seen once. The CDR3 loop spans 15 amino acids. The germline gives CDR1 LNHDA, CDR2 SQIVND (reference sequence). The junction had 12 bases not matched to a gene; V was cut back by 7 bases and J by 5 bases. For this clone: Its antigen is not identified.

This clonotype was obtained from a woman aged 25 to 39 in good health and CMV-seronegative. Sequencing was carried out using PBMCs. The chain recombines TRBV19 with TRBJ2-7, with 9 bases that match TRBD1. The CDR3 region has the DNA TGTGCCAGTACCCACACACCGGGACAGGGAAACGAGCAGTACTTC. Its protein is CASTHTPGQGNEQYF.